This section outlines one TCR beta chain sequence together with its context. This clonotype appeared many times. Its binding antigen is unknown. Base-call qualities are not available, and no considerably larger clone is one nucleotide away. This sample was taken from a study of T cell repertoires in cytomegalovirus infection (dated by TCRdb to about 2019). Context from the whole study: Donor HLA type was relevant to the analysis, as public TCR beta signatures indicated carriage of CMV infection together with the matching HLA type. Study-level results and caveats: In the ex vivo response, HLA-C-restricted CMV-specific TCR beta clonotypes were dominant, and in two of eight donors the single most frequent clonotype came from this HLA-C-restricted group. In both this cohort and an independent roughly 350-donor cohort, the cumulative frequency of public TCR beta family members distinguished carriers of CMV infection plus the relevant HLA type.

The reads were generated on an Illumina HiSeq 1500. The raw public data were reprocessed by TCRdb itself: fastp quality trimming at Q25, MiXCR clonotype calling, in-frame beta chains only. One record per CDR3 amino acid sequence lists the most common genes and DNA. Present in this sample are over 300,000 distinct CDR3 sequences, 17% of which were seen just once. About 12% of the sample lies in the top ten. Taken from cysteine to phenylalanine, the CDR3 has 15 residues. The DNA shown is the 45-base CDR3, in frame from base 1. The germline V gene sets CDR1 to SGHTA and CDR2 to FQGNSA. V and J are truncated by 3 bases and 2 bases respectively, leaving an intervening sequence of 8 bases.

The TCR originated in a human donor in good health (CMV status not recorded). Some clones in this sample may be carry-over from other donors' samples. Sequenced sample: PBMCs. Here the chain combines TRBV7-2 and TRBJ1-6; the D gene cannot be resolved reliably. Read as DNA, the sequence is TGTGCCAGCAGCTTTTCGGGGACCTATAATTCACCCCTCCACTTT. Translation gives CASSFSGTYNSPLHF.